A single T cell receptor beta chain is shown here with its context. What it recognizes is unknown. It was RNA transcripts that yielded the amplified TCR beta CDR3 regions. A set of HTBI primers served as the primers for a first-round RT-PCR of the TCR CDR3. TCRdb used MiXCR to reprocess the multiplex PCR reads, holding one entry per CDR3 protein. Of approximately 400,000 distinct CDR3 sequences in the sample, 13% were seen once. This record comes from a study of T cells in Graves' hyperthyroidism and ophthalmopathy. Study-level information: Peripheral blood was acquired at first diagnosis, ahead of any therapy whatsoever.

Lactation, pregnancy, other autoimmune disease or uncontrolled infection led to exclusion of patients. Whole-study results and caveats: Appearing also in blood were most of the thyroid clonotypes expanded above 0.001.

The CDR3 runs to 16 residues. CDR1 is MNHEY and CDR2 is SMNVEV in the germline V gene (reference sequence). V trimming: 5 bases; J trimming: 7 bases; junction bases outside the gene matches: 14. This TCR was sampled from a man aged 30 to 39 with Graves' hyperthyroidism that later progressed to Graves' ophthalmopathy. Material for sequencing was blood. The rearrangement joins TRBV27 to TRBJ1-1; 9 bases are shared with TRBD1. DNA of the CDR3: TGTGCCAGCAGTCGGAGGAGACAGGGGGGAATGGGTGAAGCTTTCTTT. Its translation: CASSRRRQGGMGEAFF.